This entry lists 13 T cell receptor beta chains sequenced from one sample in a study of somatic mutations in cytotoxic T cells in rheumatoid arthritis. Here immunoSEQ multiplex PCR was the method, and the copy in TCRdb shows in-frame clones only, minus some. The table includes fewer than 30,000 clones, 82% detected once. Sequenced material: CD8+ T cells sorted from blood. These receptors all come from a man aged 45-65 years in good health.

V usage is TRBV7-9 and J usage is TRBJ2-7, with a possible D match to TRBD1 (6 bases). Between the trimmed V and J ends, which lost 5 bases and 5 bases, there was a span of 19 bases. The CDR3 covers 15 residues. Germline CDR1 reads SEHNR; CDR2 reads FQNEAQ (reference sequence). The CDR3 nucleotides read TGTGCCAGCAGCCCCAACCGGGGACAATACCACGAGCAGTACTTC. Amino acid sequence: CASSPNRGQYHEQYF.

The CDR3 sequence: CASSNPRTPQETQYF. DNA for the CDR3: TGTGCCAGCAGCAACCCCAGGACACCGCAAGAGACCCAGTACTTC. This chain connects TRBV7-9 to TRBJ2-5, with D possibly being TRBD1 (5 bases). The CDR3 runs to 15 residues. Trimming removed 5 bases at V and 2 bases at J, with 15 bases between. CDR1 SEHNR and CDR2 FQNEAQ come from the germline V gene (reference sequence).

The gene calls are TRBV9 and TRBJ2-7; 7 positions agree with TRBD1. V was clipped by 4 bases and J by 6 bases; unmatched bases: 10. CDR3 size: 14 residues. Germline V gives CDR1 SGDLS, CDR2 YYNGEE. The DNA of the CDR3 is TGTGCCAGCAGCTACCGAGCAGGGACAGCCGAGCAGTACTTC. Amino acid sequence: CASSYRAGTAEQYF.

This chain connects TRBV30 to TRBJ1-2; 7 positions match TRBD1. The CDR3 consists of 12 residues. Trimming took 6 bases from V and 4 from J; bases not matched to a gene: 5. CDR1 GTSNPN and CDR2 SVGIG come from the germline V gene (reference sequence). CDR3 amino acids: CACPGQSYGYTF. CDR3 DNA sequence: TGTGCCTGTCCGGGACAGAGCTATGGCTACACCTTC.

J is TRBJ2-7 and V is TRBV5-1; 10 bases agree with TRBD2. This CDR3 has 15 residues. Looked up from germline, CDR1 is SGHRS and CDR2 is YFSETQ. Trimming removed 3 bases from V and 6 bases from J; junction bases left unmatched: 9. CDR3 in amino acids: CASSSGIAGGGEQYF. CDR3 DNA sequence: TGCGCCAGCAGCTCCGGAATAGCGGGAGGCGGCGAGCAGTACTTC.

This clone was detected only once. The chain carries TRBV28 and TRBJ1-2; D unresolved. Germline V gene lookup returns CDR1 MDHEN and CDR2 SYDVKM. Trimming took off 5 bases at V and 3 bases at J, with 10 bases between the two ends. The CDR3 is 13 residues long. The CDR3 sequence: CASSAQIYYGYTF. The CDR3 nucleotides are TGTGCCAGCAGTGCGCAAATTTACTATGGCTACACCTTC.

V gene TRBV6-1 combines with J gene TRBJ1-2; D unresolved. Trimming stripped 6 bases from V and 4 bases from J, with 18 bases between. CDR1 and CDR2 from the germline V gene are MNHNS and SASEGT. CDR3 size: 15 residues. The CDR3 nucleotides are TGTGCCAGCAGCCCATCGAGCTTAGGTAGCTATGGCTACACCTTC. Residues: CASSPSSLGSYGYTF.

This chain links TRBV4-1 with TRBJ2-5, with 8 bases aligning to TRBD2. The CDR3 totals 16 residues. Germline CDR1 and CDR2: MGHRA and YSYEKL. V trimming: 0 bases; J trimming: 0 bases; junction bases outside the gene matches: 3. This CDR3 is CASSQDVAGNQETQYF. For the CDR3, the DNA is TGCGCCAGCAGCCAAGATGTAGCGGGAAACCAAGAGACCCAGTACTTC.

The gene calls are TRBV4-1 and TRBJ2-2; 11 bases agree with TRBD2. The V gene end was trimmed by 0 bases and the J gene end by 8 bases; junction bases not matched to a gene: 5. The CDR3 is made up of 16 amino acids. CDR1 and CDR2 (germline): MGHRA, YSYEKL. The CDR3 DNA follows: TGCGCCAGCAGCCAAGATCCATTAGCGGGAGGGGGGGAGCTGTTTTTT. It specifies CASSQDPLAGGGELFF.

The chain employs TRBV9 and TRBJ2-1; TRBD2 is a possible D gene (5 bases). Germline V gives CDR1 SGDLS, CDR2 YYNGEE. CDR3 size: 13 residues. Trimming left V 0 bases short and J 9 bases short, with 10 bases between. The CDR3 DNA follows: TGTGCCAGCAGCGTAGTTCAGGAGGCTGAGCAGTTCTTC. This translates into CASSVVQEAEQFF. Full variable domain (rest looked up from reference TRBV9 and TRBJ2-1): DSGVTQTPKHLITATGQRVTLRCSPRSGDLSVYWYQQSLDQGLQFLIQYYNGEERAKGNILERFSAQQFPDLHSELNLSSLELGDSALYFCASSVVQEAEQFFGPGTRLTVL.

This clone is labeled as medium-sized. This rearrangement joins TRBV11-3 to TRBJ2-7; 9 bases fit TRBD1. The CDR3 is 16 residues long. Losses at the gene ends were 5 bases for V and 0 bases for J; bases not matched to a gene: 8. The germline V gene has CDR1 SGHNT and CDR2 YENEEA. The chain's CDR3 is CASSRRPGQGSYEQYF. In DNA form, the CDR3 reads TGTGCCAGCAGCCGACGACCGGGACAGGGCTCCTACGAGCAGTACTTC.

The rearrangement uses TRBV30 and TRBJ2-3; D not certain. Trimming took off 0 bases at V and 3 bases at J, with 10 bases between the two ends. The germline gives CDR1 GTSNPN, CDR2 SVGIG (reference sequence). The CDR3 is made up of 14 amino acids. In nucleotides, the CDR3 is TGTGCCTGGAGTGTACTTTTGAGAACAGATACGCAGTATTTT. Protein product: CAWSVLLRTDTQYF.

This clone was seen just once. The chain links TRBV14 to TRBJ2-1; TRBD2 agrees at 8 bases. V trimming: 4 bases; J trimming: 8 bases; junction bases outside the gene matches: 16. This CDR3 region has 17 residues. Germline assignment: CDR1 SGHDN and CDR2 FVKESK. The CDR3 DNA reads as TGTGCCAGCAGCCGCACCCTAATCCGGGAGGGTTTCGATGAGCAGTTCTTC. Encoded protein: CASSRTLIREGFDEQFF.